This T cell receptor beta chain is from a study of shared clonotypes between healthy human individuals. Data came from immunoSEQ multiplex PCR; TCRdb stores just in-frame clones and leaves some out. The sample holds around 1 million clones, around three quarters seen once. In its sample, this clone was seen a few times. Its antigen remains unidentified. Findings and caveats of the study: Sequencing depth was expected to affect clonotype sharing among donors.

The receptor comes from a man in his late teens or twenties in good health. Sequencing was done on a sample of memory CD4+ T cells sorted from blood. Subset: CD45RA-negative fraction.

The CDR3 nucleotides are TGTGCCAGCAGGGGGACAGGCCAGCGCAGTGAAGCTTTCTTT. This sequence encodes CASRGTGQRSEAFF. The gene calls are TRBV6-4 and TRBJ1-1; 8 bases map to TRBD1. Germline trimming cut 6 bases from V and 7 bases from J; bases unmatched to any gene: 10. The length of the CDR3 is 14 residues. CDR1 and CDR2 from the germline V gene are MRHNA and SNTAGT.